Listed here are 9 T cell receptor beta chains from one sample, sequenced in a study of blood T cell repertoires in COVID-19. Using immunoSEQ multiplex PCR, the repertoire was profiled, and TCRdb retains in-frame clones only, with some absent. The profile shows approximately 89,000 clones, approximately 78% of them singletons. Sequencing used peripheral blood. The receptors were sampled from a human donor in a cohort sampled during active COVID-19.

For the CDR3, the DNA is TGTGCCAGCCAAGGGGATGGAAACACCATATATTTT. This encodes CASQGDGNTIYF. This sequence joins TRBV14 and TRBJ1-3; D is possibly TRBD1 (5 bases). The CDR3 covers 12 residues. Germline-derived CDR1 and CDR2 are SGHDN and FVKESK. V dropped 8 bases and J dropped 3 bases, with 8 bases sitting between them.

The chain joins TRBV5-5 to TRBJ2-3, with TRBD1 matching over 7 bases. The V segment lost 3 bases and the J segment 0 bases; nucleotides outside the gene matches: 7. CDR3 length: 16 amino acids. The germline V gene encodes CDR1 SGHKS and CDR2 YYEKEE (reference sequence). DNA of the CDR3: TGTGCCAGCAGCTCCCCCCGGGACAGCAGCACAGATACGCAGTATTTT. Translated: CASSSPRDSSTDTQYF.

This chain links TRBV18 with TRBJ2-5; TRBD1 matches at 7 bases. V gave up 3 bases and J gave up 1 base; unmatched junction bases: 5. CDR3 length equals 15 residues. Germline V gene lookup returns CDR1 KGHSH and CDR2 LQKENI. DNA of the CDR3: TGTGCCAGCTCACCGGAAAGGGGGCTCCAAGAGACCCAGTACTTC. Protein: CASSPERGLQETQYF. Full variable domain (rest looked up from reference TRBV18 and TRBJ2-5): NAGVMQNPRHLVRRRGQEARLRCSPMKGHSHVYWYRQLPEEGLKFMVYLQKENIIDESGMPKERFSAEFPKEGPSILRIQQVVRGDSAAYFCASSPERGLQETQYFGPGTRLLVL.

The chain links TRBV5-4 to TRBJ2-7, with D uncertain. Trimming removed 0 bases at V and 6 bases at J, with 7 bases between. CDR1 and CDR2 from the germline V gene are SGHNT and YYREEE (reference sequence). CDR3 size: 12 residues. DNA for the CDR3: TGTGCCAGCAGCTTGGGGGCTGGCGAGCAGTACTTC. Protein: CASSLGAGEQYF.

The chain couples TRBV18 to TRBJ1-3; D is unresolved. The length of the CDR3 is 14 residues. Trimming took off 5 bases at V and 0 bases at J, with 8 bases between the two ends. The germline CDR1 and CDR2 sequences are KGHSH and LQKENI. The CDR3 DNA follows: TGTGCCAGCTCATTGGCAGGCTCTGGAAACACCATATATTTT. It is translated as CASSLAGSGNTIYF.

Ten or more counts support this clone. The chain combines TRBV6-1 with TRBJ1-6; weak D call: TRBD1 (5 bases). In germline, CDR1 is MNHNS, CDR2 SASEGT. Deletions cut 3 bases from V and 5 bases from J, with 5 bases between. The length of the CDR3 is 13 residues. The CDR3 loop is CASSDRDNSPLHF. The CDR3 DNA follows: TGTGCCAGCAGTGACAGGGATAATTCACCCCTCCACTTT.

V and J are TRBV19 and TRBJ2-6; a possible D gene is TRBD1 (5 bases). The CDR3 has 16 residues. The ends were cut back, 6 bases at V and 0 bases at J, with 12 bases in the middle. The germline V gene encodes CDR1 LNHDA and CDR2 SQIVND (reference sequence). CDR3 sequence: CASRYGASSGANVLTF. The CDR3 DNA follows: TGTGCCAGTAGGTATGGGGCCAGCTCTGGGGCCAACGTCCTGACTTTC. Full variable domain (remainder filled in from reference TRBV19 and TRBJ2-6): DGGITQSPKYLFRKEGQNVTLSCEQNLNHDAMYWYRQDPGQGLRLIYYSQIVNDFQKGDIAEGYSVSREKKESFPLTVTSAQKNPTAFYLCASRYGASSGANVLTFGAGSRLTVL.

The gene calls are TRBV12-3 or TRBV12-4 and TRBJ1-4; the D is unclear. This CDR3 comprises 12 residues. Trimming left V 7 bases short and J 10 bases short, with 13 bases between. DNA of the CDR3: TGTGCCAGCACCCTAGGAGGTGGAAAACTGTTTTTT. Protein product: CASTLGGGKLFF.

The CDR3 protein is CSASLQRGDRTQYF. The CDR3 region has the DNA TGCAGTGCTAGTCTCCAGCGGGGGGATCGTACGCAGTATTTT. The chain combines TRBV20-1 with TRBJ2-3; 9 bases fit TRBD2. The CDR3 runs 14 residues. Germline-derived CDR1 and CDR2 are DFQATT and SNEGSKA (reference sequence). V lost 3 bases to trimming and J lost 8 bases; unmatched junction nucleotides: 9.